This T cell receptor (beta chain) was found in a study of human T cells and chemical hapten exposure. The CDR3 is made up of 14 amino acids. CDR1 is SGHTA, CDR2 FQGNSA, per germline. Trimming left V 6 bases short and J 4 bases short, with 13 bases between. There are many counts of this clonotype. Unfractionated whole blood served as the source for total RNA extraction. Library preparation tagged each individual cDNA molecule with a unique molecular identifier. In the original analysis: With a range of roughly 23,224 to 690,600, the median per sample was about 92,000 TCRs. TCRdb re-called the 5' RACE reads with MiXCR, one entry per CDR3 protein. TCRdb's processing, not the study's, gives the V and J calls here. In the table there are 110,000 to 150,000 distinct CDR3 sequences, around 4% of which are singletons.

The TCR comes from a female donor in good health. This chain links TRBV7-2 with TRBJ1-3; unclear D gene. The DNA of the CDR3 is TGTGCCAGCAGGGACGTTGTAACAGGAAACACCATATATTTT. Amino acids: CASRDVVTGNTIYF.